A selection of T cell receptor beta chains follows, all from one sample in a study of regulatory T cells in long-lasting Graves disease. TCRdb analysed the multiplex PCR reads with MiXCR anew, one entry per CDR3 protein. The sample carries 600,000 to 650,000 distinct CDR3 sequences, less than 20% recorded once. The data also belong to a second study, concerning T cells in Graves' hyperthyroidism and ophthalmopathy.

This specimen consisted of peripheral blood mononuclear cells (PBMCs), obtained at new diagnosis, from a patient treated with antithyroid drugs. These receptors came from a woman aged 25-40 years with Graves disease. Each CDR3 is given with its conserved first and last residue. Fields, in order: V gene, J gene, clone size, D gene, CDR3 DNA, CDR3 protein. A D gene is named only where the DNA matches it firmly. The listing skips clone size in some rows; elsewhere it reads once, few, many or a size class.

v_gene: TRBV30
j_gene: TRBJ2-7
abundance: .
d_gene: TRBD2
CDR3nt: TGTGCCTGGAGTGTTCTGGGGGGGGAGCAGTACTTC
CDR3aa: CAWSVLGGEQYF

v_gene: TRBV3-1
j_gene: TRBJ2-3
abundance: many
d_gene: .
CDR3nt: TGTGCCAGCAGCCAAGGATTGGCAGATACGCAGTATTTT
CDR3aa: CASSQGLADTQYF

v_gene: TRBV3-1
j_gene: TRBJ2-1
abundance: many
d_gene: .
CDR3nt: TGTGCCAGCAGCCGGGACTGGAAGCAGTTCTTC
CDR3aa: CASSRDWKQFF

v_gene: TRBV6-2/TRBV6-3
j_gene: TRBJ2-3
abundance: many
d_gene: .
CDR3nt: TGTGCCAGCAGTTACAAGCCTCCCACAGATACGCAGTATTTT
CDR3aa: CASSYKPPTDTQYF

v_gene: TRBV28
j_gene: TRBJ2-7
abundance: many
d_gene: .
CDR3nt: TGTGCCAGCACAGGAAGGTGGCACGAGCAGTACTTC
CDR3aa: CASTGRWHEQYF

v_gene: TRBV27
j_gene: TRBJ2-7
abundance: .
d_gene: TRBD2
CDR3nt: TGTGCCAGCAGTTCGGGAGGGTTGGAGCAGTACTTC
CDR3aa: CASSSGGLEQYF

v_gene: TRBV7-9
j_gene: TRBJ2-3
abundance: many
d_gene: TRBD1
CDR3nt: TGTGCCAGCAGCTTTGAGGGGGCCACAGATACGCAGTATTTT
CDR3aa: CASSFEGATDTQYF

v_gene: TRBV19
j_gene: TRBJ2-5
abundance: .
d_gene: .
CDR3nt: TGTGCCAGTAGTGAGGGACCGGGGAAGACCCAGTACTTC
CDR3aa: CASSEGPGKTQYF

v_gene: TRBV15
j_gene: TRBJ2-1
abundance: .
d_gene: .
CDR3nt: TGTGCCACCAGCTCTCTCCTAGTAGGGCAGTTCTTC
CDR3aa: CATSSLLVGQFF

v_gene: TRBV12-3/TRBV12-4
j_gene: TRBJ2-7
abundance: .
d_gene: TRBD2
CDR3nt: TGTGCCAGCAGTTTCGAGGGCGGGAGCGGGTACGAGCAGTACTTC
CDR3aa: CASSFEGGSGYEQYF

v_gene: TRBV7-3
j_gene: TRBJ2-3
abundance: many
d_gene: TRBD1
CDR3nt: TGTGCCAGCAGCTTAAGGACAGGGTGGGACTATACGCAGTATTTT
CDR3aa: CASSLRTGWDYTQYF

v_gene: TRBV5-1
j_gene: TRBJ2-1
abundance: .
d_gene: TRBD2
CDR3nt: TGCGCCTCATCCTGGACTAGCGGGAGCCATGAGCAGTTCTTC
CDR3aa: CASSWTSGSHEQFF

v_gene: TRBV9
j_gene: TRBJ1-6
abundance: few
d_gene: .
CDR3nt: TGTGCCAGCAGCGTAGAGATGGATTCACCCCTCCACTTT
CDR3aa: CASSVEMDSPLHF

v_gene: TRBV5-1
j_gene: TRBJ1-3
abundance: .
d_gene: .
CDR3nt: TGCGCCAGCAGCTTCACTGCAGACAGCTCTGGAAACACCATATATTTT
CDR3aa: CASSFTADSSGNTIYF

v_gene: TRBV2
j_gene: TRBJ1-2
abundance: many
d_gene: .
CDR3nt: TGTGCCAGCAGCCGGCAGGGGATCGACTATGGCTACACCTTC
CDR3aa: CASSRQGIDYGYTF

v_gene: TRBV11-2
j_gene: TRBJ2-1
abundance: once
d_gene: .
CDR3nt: TGTGCCAGCAGCCAAGTTCAAATCGGGCTAGTCCCCCATGAGCAGTTCTTC
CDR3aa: CASSQVQIGLVPHEQFF

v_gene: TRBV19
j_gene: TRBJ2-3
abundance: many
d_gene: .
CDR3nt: TGTGCCAGTAGTATTTCGTCCATGTCCACCACAGATACGCAGTATTTT
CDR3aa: CASSISSMSTTDTQYF

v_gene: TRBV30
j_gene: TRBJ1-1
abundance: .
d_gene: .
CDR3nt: TGTGCCTGGCGAGGGTCGCAGGGGTTCGTGAACACTGAAGCTTTCTTT
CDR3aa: CAWRGSQGFVNTEAFF

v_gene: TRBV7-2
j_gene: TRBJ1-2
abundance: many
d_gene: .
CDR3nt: TGTGCCAGCAGGACAACCGGTTCGGAATATGGCTACACCTTC
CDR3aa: CASRTTGSEYGYTF

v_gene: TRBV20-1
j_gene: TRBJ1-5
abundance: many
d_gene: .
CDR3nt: TGCAGTGCTAGCTCCAACAGGCCGAGCAATCAGCCCCAGCATTTT
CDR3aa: CSASSNRPSNQPQHF

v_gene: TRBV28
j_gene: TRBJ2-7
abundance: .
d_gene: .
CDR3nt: TGTGCCAGCAGTTCTTTCCGGGCCTACGAGCAGTACTTC
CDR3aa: CASSSFRAYEQYF

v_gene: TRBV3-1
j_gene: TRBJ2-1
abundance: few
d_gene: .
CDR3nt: TGTGCCAGCACCCCAGGGTACGGCTTCAATGAGCAGTTCTTC
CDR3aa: CASTPGYGFNEQFF

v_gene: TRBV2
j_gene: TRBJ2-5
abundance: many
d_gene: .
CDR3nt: TGTGCCAGCAGAAGGGGTCAAGAGACCCAGTACTTC
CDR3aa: CASRRGQETQYF

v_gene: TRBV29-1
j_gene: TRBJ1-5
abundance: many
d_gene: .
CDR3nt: TGCAGCGTTCGGTGGGACAGCAATCAGCCCCAGCATTTT
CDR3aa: CSVRWDSNQPQHF

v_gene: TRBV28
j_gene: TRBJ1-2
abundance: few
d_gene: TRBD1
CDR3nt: TGTGCCAGCAGTTTTAGGGACAGGAACTATGGCTACACCTTC
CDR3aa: CASSFRDRNYGYTF

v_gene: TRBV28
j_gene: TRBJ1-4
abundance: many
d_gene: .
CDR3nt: TGTGCCAGCTCCGCTCGCAATGAAAAACTGTTTTTT
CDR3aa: CASSARNEKLFF

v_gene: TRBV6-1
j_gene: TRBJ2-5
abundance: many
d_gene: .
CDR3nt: TGTGCCAGCGGGCTTTCAGACAGGGGACGACGGGGGGGAGAGACCCAGTACTTC
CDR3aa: CASGLSDRGRRGGETQYF

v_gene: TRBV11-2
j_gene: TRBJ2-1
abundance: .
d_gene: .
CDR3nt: TGTGCCAGCAGATCCGCCACCGAGGGCCGCGGTGAGCAGTTCTTC
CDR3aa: CASRSATEGRGEQFF

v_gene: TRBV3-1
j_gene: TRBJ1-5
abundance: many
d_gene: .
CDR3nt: TGTGCCAGCAGCCAAAGGGGGAATCAGCCCCAGCATTTT
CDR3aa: CASSQRGNQPQHF

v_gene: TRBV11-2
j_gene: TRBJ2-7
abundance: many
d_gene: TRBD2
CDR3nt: TGTGCCAGCAGCACCTTTCTAGCGGGAGGGCCCTACGAGCAGTACTTC
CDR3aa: CASSTFLAGGPYEQYF

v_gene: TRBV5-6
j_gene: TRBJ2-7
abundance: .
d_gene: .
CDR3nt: TGTGCCAGCAGCGAAACGGTCCCCTACGAGCAGTACTTC
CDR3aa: CASSETVPYEQYF

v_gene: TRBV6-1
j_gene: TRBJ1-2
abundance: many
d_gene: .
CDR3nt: TGTGCCAGTGACCTACAGGGTAGGCACTATGGCTACACCTTC
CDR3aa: CASDLQGRHYGYTF

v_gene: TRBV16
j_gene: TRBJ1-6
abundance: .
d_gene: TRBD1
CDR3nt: TGTGCCAGCAGCCGCCAGACAGGGCTTAATTCACCCCTCCACTTT
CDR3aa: CASSRQTGLNSPLHF

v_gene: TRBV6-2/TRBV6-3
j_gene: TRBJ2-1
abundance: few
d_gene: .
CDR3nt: TGTGCCAGCAAATCCGAACTCGGTGAGCAGTTCTTC
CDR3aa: CASKSELGEQFF

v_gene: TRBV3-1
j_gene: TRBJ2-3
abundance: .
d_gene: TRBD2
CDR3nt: TGTGCCAGCAGCCAGCTAGCGGAATTTGGCACAGATACGCAGTATTTT
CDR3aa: CASSQLAEFGTDTQYF

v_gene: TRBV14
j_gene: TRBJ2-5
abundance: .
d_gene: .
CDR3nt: TGTGCCAGCAGCCCCGAGGCAGGAATGGTGGGATTAGAGACCCAGTACTTC
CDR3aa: CASSPEAGMVGLETQYF

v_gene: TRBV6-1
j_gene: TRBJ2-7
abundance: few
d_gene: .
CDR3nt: TGTGCCAGCAGTGAAAATGGCTACGAGCAGTACTTC
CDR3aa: CASSENGYEQYF

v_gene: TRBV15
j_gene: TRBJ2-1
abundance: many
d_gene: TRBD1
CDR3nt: TGTGCCACCAGCAGAGACCCCCCCGGGACAGGGGGCACAGTAGGCGATGAGCAGTTCTTC
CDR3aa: CATSRDPPGTGGTVGDEQFF

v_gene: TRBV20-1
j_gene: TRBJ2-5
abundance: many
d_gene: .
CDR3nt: TGCAGTGCTAGAGGGTCAGGGATTGCGACCCAGTACTTC
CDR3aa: CSARGSGIATQYF

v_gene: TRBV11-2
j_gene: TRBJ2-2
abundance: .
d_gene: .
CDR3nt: TGTGCCAGCAGCTTCGGACCAATGTACACCGGGGAGCTGTTTTTT
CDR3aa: CASSFGPMYTGELFF

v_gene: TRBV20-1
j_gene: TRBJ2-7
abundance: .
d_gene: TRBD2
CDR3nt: TGCAGTGCTTCCCCTAGCGGGAGAGAGCAGTACTTC
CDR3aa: CSASPSGREQYF

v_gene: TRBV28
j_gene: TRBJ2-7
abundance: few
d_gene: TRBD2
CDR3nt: TGTGCCACCCGACTAGCGCCGTACGAGCAGTACTTC
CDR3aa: CATRLAPYEQYF

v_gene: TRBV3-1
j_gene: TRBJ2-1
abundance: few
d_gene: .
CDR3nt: TGTGCCAGCAGCCAAGACAGGAGCGCGACACTTTCCTACAATGAGCAGTTCTTC
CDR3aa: CASSQDRSATLSYNEQFF

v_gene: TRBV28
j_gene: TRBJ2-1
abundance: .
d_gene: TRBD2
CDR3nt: TGTGCCAGCTACCCGACGGGACTAGCGGGAGGGCTGCATGAGCAGTTCTTC
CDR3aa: CASYPTGLAGGLHEQFF

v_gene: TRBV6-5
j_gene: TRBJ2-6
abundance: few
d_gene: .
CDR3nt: TGTGCCAGCAGTTACTCGGCCAGCGGAAAGGGGGGGGCCAACGTCCTGACTTTC
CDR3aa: CASSYSASGKGGANVLTF

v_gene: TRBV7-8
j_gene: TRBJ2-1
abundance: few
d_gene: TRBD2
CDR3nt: TGTGCCAGCAGCTTATTCAAGGCTGCGGGGGGTACCTACAATGAGCAGTTCTTC
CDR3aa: CASSLFKAAGGTYNEQFF

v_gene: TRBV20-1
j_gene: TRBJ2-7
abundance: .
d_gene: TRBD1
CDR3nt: TGCAGTGCTAGAGATCGGGACAGGGACGACGAGCAGTACTTC
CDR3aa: CSARDRDRDDEQYF

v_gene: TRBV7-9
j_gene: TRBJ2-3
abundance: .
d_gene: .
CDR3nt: TGTGCCAGCAGCTTAACGGGTTGGGATACGCAGTATTTT
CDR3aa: CASSLTGWDTQYF

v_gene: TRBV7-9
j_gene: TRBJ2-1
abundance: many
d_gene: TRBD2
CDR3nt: TGTGCCAGCAGCTTAGTCTCTAGCGGACACAATGAGCAGTTCTTC
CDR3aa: CASSLVSSGHNEQFF

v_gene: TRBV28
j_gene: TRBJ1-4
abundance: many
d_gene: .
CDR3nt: TGTGCCAGCAGTTTGGGACGAAATGAAAAACTGTTTTTT
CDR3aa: CASSLGRNEKLFF